A selection of T cell receptor beta chains follows, all from one sample in a study of vaccination and CD4 T cells after COVID-19. TCRdb passed the PCR reads through MiXCR, listing each CDR3 protein once. The sample has around 9,800 distinct CDR3 sequences, about a quarter seen once. The antigens for these receptors are not known. This material consisted of CD4+ T cells from blood, cultured in vitro, taken after SARS-CoV-2 vaccination. The source is a human donor who had recovered from COVID-19. The CDR3 runs from the conserved cysteine through the conserved F or W. A D gene is named only where the DNA matches it firmly. Where a row states a size, it is once, few, many or the class of an expanded clone; other rows omit it.

d_gene,v_gene,abundance,j_gene,CDR3nt,CDR3aa
.,TRBV28,few,TRBJ2-7,TGTGCCAGCACCACGGCCTACGAGCAGTACTTC,CASTTAYEQYF
.,TRBV20-1,medium-sized,TRBJ1-5,TGCAGTGCCTACCCAAGGGTTAGCAATCAGCCCCAGCATTTT,CSAYPRVSNQPQHF
.,TRBV5-1,.,TRBJ1-6,TGCGCCAGCAGCTTGGACGGGTCACCCCTCCACTTT,CASSLDGSPLHF
.,TRBV28,few,TRBJ1-2,TGTGCCAGCACCTACTCGAGCGATTTGGGGGGCTACACCTTC,CASTYSSDLGGYTF
TRBD2,TRBV29-1,.,TRBJ2-1,TGCAGCGTTGAACGGTTAGCGGGGTACAATGAGCAGTTCTTC,CSVERLAGYNEQFF
.,TRBV19,few,TRBJ1-6,TGTGCCAGTAATGAGAGGGCAGGAGTATTGGATTCACCCCTCCACTTT,CASNERAGVLDSPLHF
.,TRBV5-1,.,TRBJ2-7,TGCGCCAGCAGCTTGCAGGCGGAGGTGGGTTACGAGCAGTACTTC,CASSLQAEVGYEQYF
.,TRBV10-1,.,TRBJ2-1,TGCGCCAGCAGTGAGCAGGAAGGCAATGAGCAGTTCTTC,CASSEQEGNEQFF
.,TRBV7-2,few,TRBJ2-3,TGTGCCAGCAGCTTAGACGCTTCTAGCACAGATACGCAGTATTTT,CASSLDASSTDTQYF
.,TRBV20-1,medium-sized,TRBJ2-3,TGCAGTGCTAGAGGGTCGGGCACAGATACGCAGTATTTT,CSARGSGTDTQYF
.,TRBV7-6,medium-sized,TRBJ2-5,TGTGCCAGCAGCACGCGAGAGACCCAGTACTTC,CASSTRETQYF
.,TRBV5-1,.,TRBJ2-5,TGCGCCAGCAGCTTGGAGGGGGGAAGGGAGACCCAGTACTTC,CASSLEGGRETQYF
.,TRBV27,few,TRBJ2-1,TGTGCCAGCAGTCCCACAGGGTATCGGTACAATGAGCAGTTCTTC,CASSPTGYRYNEQFF
.,TRBV28,.,TRBJ1-6,TGTGCCAGCAGTCCGGGGCGTTCACCCCTCCACTTT,CASSPGRSPLHF
.,TRBV11-3,few,TRBJ1-2,TGTGCCAGCAGCAGGGGCAGTGGCTATGGCTACACCTTC,CASSRGSGYGYTF
TRBD1,TRBV7-9,medium-sized,TRBJ2-5,TGTGCCAGCAGCTTAGTTGGAGACAGGGGGTCCCAAGAGACCCAGTACTTC,CASSLVGDRGSQETQYF
.,TRBV20-1,few,TRBJ1-1,TGCAGTGCCCTCCGTGTCAGGTACATGAACACTGAAGCTTTCTTT,CSALRVRYMNTEAFF
.,TRBV18,.,TRBJ2-7,TGTGCCAGCTCACCAGGAAGCTCCTACGAGCAGTACTTC,CASSPGSSYEQYF
.,TRBV6-1,few,TRBJ1-5,TGTGCCAGCAGTGTGTATAACCAGAATCAGCCCCAGCATTTT,CASSVYNQNQPQHF
.,TRBV6-1,few,TRBJ2-3,TGTGCCAGTATGGACAGTGTAACAGATACGCAGTATTTT,CASMDSVTDTQYF